This entry is about one TCR beta chain. The sample belongs to a study of blood T cell repertoires in COVID-19. Turning to the study itself: Spain, Italy and the United States supplied samples that represented acute and convalescent COVID-19.

In the authors' workflow: Amplified reference gene primers provided the basis for estimating nucleated cell counts. Profiling relied on immunoSEQ multiplex PCR, and the TCRdb table lists in-frame clones only, not all of them. Clone size and V and J calls were adopted from that table, with D and trimming inferred from the DNA. The sample lists under 60,000 clones, roughly 90% occurring once. The CDR3 spans 16 residues. Germline CDR1 SGHRS, CDR2 YFSETQ. Germline trimming cut 2 bases from V and 7 bases from J; bases unmatched to any gene: 9. This chain uses TRBV5-1 with TRBJ1-2, with 12 positions matching TRBD1. This receptor was obtained from a woman of 80 years or more with acute or convalescent COVID-19. Specimen: peripheral blood. The CDR3 spells CASSFGRGQGAVGYTF. The CDR3 nucleotides read TGCGCCAGCAGCTTCGGTAGGGGACAGGGGGCTGTTGGCTACACCTTC.